This T cell receptor beta chain was captured by sequencing in a study of a mutant IDH1 vaccine in newly diagnosed glioma (dated by TCRdb to the early 2020s). For the study in its entirety: Vaccination was initiated 4-6 weeks after radiotherapy alone, or concurrently with temozolomide cycles in the chemotherapy-containing groups. The week-35 safety follow-up took place at visit V12, and the week-47 end of study took place at visit V13. Of the approximately 35 treated patients, about 60% were male and around 40% were female, and the mean age was approximately 41 years. Longitudinal TCRB deep sequencing was done for 25 treated patients, wherever samples were available for exploratory analyses. Prior to enrollment, standard therapy consisting of radiotherapy alone, temozolomide alone, or radiochemotherapy with temozolomide had been administered to patients, with the combination being received by most patients. Peripheral blood samples were drawn at six visits, namely V03 (baseline), V05, V07, V10, V12 and V13.

This clone was detected only once. The antigen it recognizes is unknown. There are no base qualities to consult, and no much larger clone falls within one base. This specimen's time point label, per the study, means: week 35, safety follow-up. Each vaccine dose, consisting of 300 ug of a 20-mer mutant IDH1 peptide in Montanide, was administered subcutaneously with topical imiquimod. Patients received eight vaccinations in weeks 1, 3, 5, 7, 11, 15, 19 and 23, corresponding to visits V03 through V10. All donors had newly diagnosed IDH1-mutant astrocytomas of WHO grade 3 or 4 that showed loss of nuclear ATRX. The samples were drawn from NOA16, a multicentre, single-arm, open-label phase I trial in Germany that tested a mutant IDH1 peptide vaccine in humans for the first time. Genomic DNA for TCRB sequencing was isolated from EDTA blood with the DNeasy Blood and Tissue Kit. Sequences SQVTM (CDR1) and ANQGSEA (CDR2) are obtained from the germline V gene. V drops 6 bases and J drops 0 bases, leaving 17 bases in between. From the cysteine up to the phenylalanine, the CDR3 has a length of 15 residues. Only CDR3 DNA remains: 45 bases, in frame from the first base.

Library preparation used the immunoSEQ multiplex PCR assay. The hsTCRB Kit was used according to the manufacturer's protocol to amplify rearranged TCR beta chain sequences. An Illumina MiSeq was used to sequence the TCRB libraries. The paper's processing steps were these. The proprietary platform of the kit vendor was used for demultiplexing, trimming and gene mapping. TCRdb re-hosts the immuneACCESS table, in-frame sequences only. Its copies lack some clones; in the studies checked, an unresolved V gene accounts for under half of them, and the cause for the rest is not known. The V and J calls and the clone size are those of that table, but D and trimming were determined from the DNA. Present in this sample are some 47,000 clones, about 86% of which were seen just once. Of the sample, roughly 5% falls within the top ten clones. The study at large found these results: PBMC samples for TCRB deep sequencing were selected based on availability. No apparent relationship was observed between pseudoprogression and alterations in the top peripheral T cell clonotypes detected by TCRB sequencing. Immune responses induced by the vaccine were seen in roughly 92% of patients across multiple MHC alleles. It was noted by the authors that analyses of patient blood samples could not be reproduced owing to sample limitations.

This TCR derives from a woman aged 40 to 49 with glioma. Some clones in this sample may be carry-over from other donors' samples. The material sequenced was PBMCs, taken from a glioma patient whose treatment included an IDH1 peptide vaccine. Recombination connected TRBV29-1 to TRBJ1-2, with the D gene too uncertain to name. The CDR3 protein: CSVLTPTEANYGYTF. The nucleotides read TGCAGCGTCCTCACACCGACCGAAGCTAACTATGGCTACACCTTC.